Given below is one T cell receptor (beta chain) in context. The antigen is unknown. The source of the sample is a study of CD8+ T cells in alopecia areata. Study-level points and caveats: Besides other cells, scalp samples also yield sequences of resident alphabeta T cells from normal skin. Scalp lesions, especially in alopecia totalis/universalis, had higher clonality than normal scalp.

Deletions cut 7 bases from V and 0 bases from J, with 31 bases between. Germline CDR1 is SQVTM and CDR2 is ANQGSEA. The length of the CDR3 is 20 residues. Peripheral blood and lesional scalp punch biopsies were taken from alopecia areata patients. cDNA serving as the sequencing template came from extracted, reverse transcribed RNA. Method: immunoSEQ multiplex PCR; TCRdb's copy keeps in-frame clones and lacks some. The data show 100,000 to 150,000 clones, 45% to 50% seen once. Sample: NKG2D-low CD8+ T cells sorted from blood. This chain uses TRBV29-1 with TRBJ2-4, with a weak D call TRBD2 (7 bases). The receptor comes from a human donor with alopecia areata. CDR3 DNA: TGCAGCGCCACCCTGGGGAGCACAGGGAGGGTTGTCCTAGCCAAAAACATTCAGTACTTC. Translating gives CSATLGSTGRVVLAKNIQYF.